One sample yielded the 17 T cell receptor beta chains listed below, sequenced in a study of Ad26.COV2.S vaccination and SARS-CoV-2 variants. Specified treatment: around 19 received Ad26.COV2.S at low or high dose, single or two shots; a few received placebo; per-sample allocation not given. Samples came from day 63 after the first vaccine or placebo injection. Libraries were prepared by immunoSEQ multiplex PCR; TCRdb keeps only in-frame clonotypes and omits some of them. The sample yields approximately 400,000 clones, 83% seen once. The material was peripheral blood, obtained in a trial of Ad26.COV2.S vaccine versus placebo. These receptors all come from a person between 18 and 59 years old who received the Ad26.COV2.S COVID-19 vaccine or a placebo.

The genes are TRBV2 and TRBJ2-2; no clear D. Per the germline V gene, CDR1 is SNHLY and CDR2 is FYNNEI. CDR3 size: 14 residues. V shed 6 bases and J shed 5 bases, with 13 bases lying between them. CDR3 sequence reads: CASSDPVETGELFF. The CDR3, as DNA: TGTGCCAGCAGCGATCCGGTGGAAACCGGGGAGCTGTTTTTT.

This clone was detected only a few times. This rearrangement joins TRBV20-1 to TRBJ1-2; 7 bases fit TRBD1. Trimming removed 6 bases from V and 8 bases from J; junction bases left unmatched: 6. Germline V lookup: CDR1 DFQATT, CDR2 SNEGSKA (reference sequence). The CDR3 consists of 11 residues. The CDR3 spells CSATDRVGYTF. CDR3 DNA: TGCAGTGCCACAGACAGGGTGGGCTACACCTTC.

The rearrangement uses TRBV19 and TRBJ1-2, with 7 positions matching TRBD1. Germline lookup yields CDR1 LNHDA and CDR2 SQIVND (reference sequence). The CDR3 sequence is 15 residues long. Trimming removed 5 bases from V and 0 bases from J; junction bases left unmatched: 6. CDR3 amino acids: CASSPNRGANYGYTF. CDR3 nucleotide sequence: TGTGCCAGTAGTCCCAACAGGGGAGCTAACTATGGCTACACCTTC.

This clone was picked up a small number of times. J is TRBJ1-5 and V is TRBV5-1; D is ambiguous. The CDR3 runs 13 residues. The V end was cut by 0 bases, the J end by 6 bases, with 7 bases between. Germline loops: CDR1 SGHRS, CDR2 YFSETQ. The CDR3 bases are TGCGCCAGCAGCTTGGATGACGGTCAGCCCCAGCATTTT. It codes for CASSLDDGQPQHF.

This chain uses TRBV5-1 with TRBJ1-2; D is perhaps TRBD1 (5 bases). V shed 5 bases and J shed 4 bases, with 12 bases lying between them. Germline lookup yields CDR1 SGHRS and CDR2 YFSETQ. The CDR3 length is 13 residues. CDR3 sequence reads: CASSLGVGYGYTF. As DNA, the CDR3 is TGCGCCAGCAGTTTAGGGGTCGGCTATGGCTACACCTTC.

This chain uses TRBV9 with TRBJ2-1; D perhaps matches TRBD2 (7 bases). The germline V gene has CDR1 SGDLS and CDR2 YYNGEE. V was cut by 3 bases and J by 4 bases, with 14 bases left in between. The CDR3 has 15 amino acids. CDR3 nucleotide sequence: TGTGCCAGCAGCGCCCCGGGGGGCAGTTACAATGAGCAGTTCTTC. Amino acid sequence: CASSAPGGSYNEQFF.

The chain couples TRBV7-2 to TRBJ1-1, with a tentative D call TRBD1 (6 bases). Per the germline V gene, CDR1 is SGHTA and CDR2 is FQGNSA. The CDR3 sequence is 15 residues long. Trimming cost V 6 bases and J 0 bases, with 14 bases left between them. CDR3 region: CASRDSGTMNTEAFF. CDR3 coding DNA: TGTGCCAGCAGGGATTCCGGGACAATGAACACTGAAGCTTTCTTT.

This rearrangement joins TRBV9 to TRBJ1-3; D gene unclear. V was trimmed by 3 bases and J by 0 bases, leaving 7 bases between them. Germline CDR1 SGDLS, CDR2 YYNGEE. This CDR3 is built from 14 residues. The CDR3 DNA reads as TGTGCCAGCAGCGCCAGTACCTCTGGAAACACCATATATTTT. Its translation is CASSASTSGNTIYF. Full variable domain (missing parts from reference TRBV9 and TRBJ1-3): DSGVTQTPKHLITATGQRVTLRCSPRSGDLSVYWYQQSLDQGLQFLIQYYNGEERAKGNILERFSAQQFPDLHSELNLSSLELGDSALYFCASSASTSGNTIYFGEGSWLTVV.

The CDR3 loop is CASSHGETQYF. The CDR3 region has the DNA TGTGCCAGCAGTCACGGGGAGACCCAGTACTTC. The chain has TRBV6-6 and TRBJ2-5; no definite D call. CDR1 is MNHNY, CDR2 SVGAGI, per germline (reference sequence). The CDR3 runs to 11 residues. Between the trimmed V and J ends, which lost 5 bases and 5 bases, there was a span of 6 bases.

The rearrangement joins TRBV19 to TRBJ1-2; tentatively, D is TRBD1 (5 bases). CDR1 and CDR2 (germline): LNHDA, SQIVND (reference sequence). The V end lost 6 bases, the J end lost 4 bases, and 12 bases lay between the germline ends. The CDR3 totals 13 residues. CDR3 amino acids: CASSLGQLYGYTF. In nucleotides, the CDR3 is TGTGCCAGTAGCCTTGGACAACTCTATGGCTACACCTTC.

This clone appeared a single time. The J gene is TRBJ1-2, the V gene TRBV10-3; a weak D match, TRBD1 (5 bases). The ends were cut back, 10 bases at V and 6 bases at J, with 12 bases in the middle. Germline CDR1 reads ENHRY; CDR2 reads SYGVKD. CDR3 length: 11 amino acids. The CDR3 DNA follows: TGTGCCACTACCGGGGGGGATGGCTACACCTTC. It translates to CATTGGDGYTF.

Concerning this clone: This specimen includes other DNA sequences encoding the same CDR3. In DNA, the CDR3 is TGTGCCAGTAGTAGCGGGGGATACGAGCAGTACTTC. As protein: CASSSGGYEQYF. J is TRBJ2-7 and V is TRBV19; 7 bases match TRBD2. The junction had 1 base not matched to a gene; V was cut back by 4 bases and J by 4 bases. Per the germline V gene, CDR1 is LNHDA and CDR2 is SQIVND (reference sequence). The CDR3 runs 12 residues.

A few counts support this clone. The chain couples TRBV6-5 to TRBJ1-6; no clear D. CDR3 length equals 13 residues. Per germline, CDR1 MNHEY and CDR2 SVGAGI. Deletions cut 6 bases from V and 2 bases from J, with 5 bases between. Written as DNA, the CDR3 is TGTGCCAGCAGAAACGCCTATAATTCACCCCTCCACTTT. Residues: CASRNAYNSPLHF.

This rearrangement joins TRBV25-1 to TRBJ1-2, with a possible D match to TRBD1 (6 bases). This CDR3 has 14 amino acids. V gave up 3 bases and J gave up 2 bases, with 10 bases separating them. Germline CDR1 is MGHDK and CDR2 is SYGVNS. CDR3 DNA: TGTGCCAGCAGTGAGCGGGGGCGCAACTATGGCTACACCTTC. It yields the protein CASSERGRNYGYTF.

The chain recombines TRBV5-4 with TRBJ2-3; tentatively, D is TRBD2 (6 bases). The V end lost 4 bases, the J end lost 6 bases, and 18 bases lay between the germline ends. Looked up from germline, CDR1 is SGHNT and CDR2 is YYREEE (reference sequence). The CDR3 has 15 residues. CDR3: CASSQGLERRDTQYF. The CDR3 DNA sequence: TGTGCCAGCAGCCAGGGACTCGAGAGAAGGGATACGCAGTATTTT.

The chain combines TRBV29-1 with TRBJ2-3; tentatively, D is TRBD2 (6 bases). The CDR3 consists of 14 residues. V was pared by 1 base and J by 3 bases, with 11 bases between. Germline V CDR1 and CDR2: SQVTM, ANQGSEA. The CDR3: CSVEGGAGTDTQYF. CDR3 in DNA: TGCAGCGTTGAAGGTGGGGCGGGGACAGATACGCAGTATTTT.

V and J are TRBV13 and TRBJ2-7; TRBD1 aligns across 7 bases. Germline V gene lookup returns CDR1 PRHDT and CDR2 FYEKMQ (reference sequence). CDR3 length equals 15 residues. Trimming removed 5 bases from V and 5 bases from J; junction bases left unmatched: 12. The CDR3 spells CASSTRRLGGHEQYF. The CDR3 region has the DNA TGTGCCAGCAGCACCCGGCGTCTAGGGGGCCACGAGCAGTACTTC.